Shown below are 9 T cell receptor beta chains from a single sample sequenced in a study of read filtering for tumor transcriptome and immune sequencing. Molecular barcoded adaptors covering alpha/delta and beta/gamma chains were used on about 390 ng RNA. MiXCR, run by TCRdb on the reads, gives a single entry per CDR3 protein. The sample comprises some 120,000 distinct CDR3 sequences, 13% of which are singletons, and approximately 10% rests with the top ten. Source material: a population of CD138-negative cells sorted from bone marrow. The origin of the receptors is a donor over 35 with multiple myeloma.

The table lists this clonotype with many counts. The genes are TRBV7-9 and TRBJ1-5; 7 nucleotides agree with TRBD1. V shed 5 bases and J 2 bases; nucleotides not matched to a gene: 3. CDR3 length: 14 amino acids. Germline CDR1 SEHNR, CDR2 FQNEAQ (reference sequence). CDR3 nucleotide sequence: TGTGCCAGCAGCAAAACAGGGGGCAATCAGCCCCAGCATTTT. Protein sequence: CASSKTGGNQPQHF.

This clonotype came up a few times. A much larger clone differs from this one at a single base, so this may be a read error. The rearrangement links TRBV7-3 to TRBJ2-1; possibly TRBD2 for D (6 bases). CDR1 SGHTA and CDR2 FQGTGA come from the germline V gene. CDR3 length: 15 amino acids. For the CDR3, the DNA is TGTGCCGGCAGCTCTTCCCTCGGGGGCTACAATGAGCAGTTCTTC. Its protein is CAGSSSLGGYNEQFF. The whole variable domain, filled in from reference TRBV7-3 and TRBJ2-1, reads GAGVSQTPSNKVTEKGKYVELRCDPISGHTALYWYRQSLGQGPEFLIYFQGTGAADDSGLPNDRFFAVRPEGSVSTLKIQRTERGDSAVYLCAGSSSLGGYNEQFFGPGTRLTVL.

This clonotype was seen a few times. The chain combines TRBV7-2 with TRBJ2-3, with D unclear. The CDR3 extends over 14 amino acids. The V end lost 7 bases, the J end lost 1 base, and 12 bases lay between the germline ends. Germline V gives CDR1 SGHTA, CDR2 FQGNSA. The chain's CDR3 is CASTPLLGTDTQYF. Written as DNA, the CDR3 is TGTGCCAGCACCCCTTTATTAGGCACAGATACGCAGTATTTT.

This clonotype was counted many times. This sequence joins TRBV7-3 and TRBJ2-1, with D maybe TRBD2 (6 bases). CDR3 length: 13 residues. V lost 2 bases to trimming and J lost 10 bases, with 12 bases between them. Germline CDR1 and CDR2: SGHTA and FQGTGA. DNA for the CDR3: TGTGCCAGCAGCTTAGGGAGTGGAGGGGAGCAGTTCTTC. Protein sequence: CASSLGSGGEQFF.

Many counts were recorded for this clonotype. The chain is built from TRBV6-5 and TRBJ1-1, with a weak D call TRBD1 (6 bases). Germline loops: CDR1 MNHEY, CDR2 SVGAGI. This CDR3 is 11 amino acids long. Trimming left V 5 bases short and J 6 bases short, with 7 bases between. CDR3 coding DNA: TGTGCCAGCAGTAACAGGGCTGAAGCTTTCTTT. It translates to CASSNRAEAFF.

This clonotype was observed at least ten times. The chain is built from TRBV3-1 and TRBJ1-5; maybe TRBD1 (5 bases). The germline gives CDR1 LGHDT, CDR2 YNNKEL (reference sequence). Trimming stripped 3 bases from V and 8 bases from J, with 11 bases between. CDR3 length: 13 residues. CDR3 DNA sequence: TGTGCCAGCAGCCAGATTGGGGGTGAGCCCCAGCATTTT. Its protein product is CASSQIGGEPQHF.

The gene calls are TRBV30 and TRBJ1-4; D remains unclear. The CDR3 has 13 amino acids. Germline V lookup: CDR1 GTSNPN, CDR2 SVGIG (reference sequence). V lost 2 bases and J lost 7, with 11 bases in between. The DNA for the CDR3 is TGTGCCTGGAGTAGTGGGCGCGGTGAAAAACTGTTTTTT. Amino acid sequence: CAWSSGRGEKLFF.

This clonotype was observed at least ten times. The CDR3 DNA follows: TGCAGCGTTAACAGGGTGGGCACCGGGGAGCTGTTTTTT. As protein: CSVNRVGTGELFF. This chain links TRBV29-1 with TRBJ2-2; TRBD1 is a possible D gene (6 bases). CDR1 and CDR2 (germline): SQVTM, ANQGSEA. The V end was cut by 5 bases, the J end by 4 bases, with 11 bases between. This CDR3 is 13 amino acids long.

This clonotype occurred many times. In DNA, the CDR3 is TGTGCCAGCCAGAGACAGGGCCCCTTTAGCACAGATACGCAGTATTTT. Its protein product is CASQRQGPFSTDTQYF. The V and J genes are TRBV12-3 or TRBV12-4 and TRBJ2-3, with TRBD1 matching over 7 bases. The CDR3 length is 16 residues. V gave up 8 bases and J gave up 0 bases; unmatched junction bases: 11.